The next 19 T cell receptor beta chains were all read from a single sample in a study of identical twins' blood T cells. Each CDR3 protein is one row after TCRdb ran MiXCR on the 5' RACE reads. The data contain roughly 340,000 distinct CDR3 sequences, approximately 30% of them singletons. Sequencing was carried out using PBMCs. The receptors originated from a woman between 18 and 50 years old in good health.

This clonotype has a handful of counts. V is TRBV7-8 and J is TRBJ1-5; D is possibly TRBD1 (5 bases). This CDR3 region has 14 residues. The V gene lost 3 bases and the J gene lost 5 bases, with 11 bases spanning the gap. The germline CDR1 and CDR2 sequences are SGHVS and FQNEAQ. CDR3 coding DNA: TGTGCCAGCAGCTTCCTTCGCAGGGATCAGCCCCAGCATTTT. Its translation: CASSFLRRDQPQHF.

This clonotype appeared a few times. The CDR3 DNA reads as TGCGCCAGCAGCATTTTAAGGGGGCCCCTCTACGAGCAGTACTTC. This sequence encodes CASSILRGPLYEQYF. V and J are TRBV5-1 and TRBJ2-7, with 7 bases matching TRBD1. In germline, CDR1 is SGHRS, CDR2 YFSETQ. The CDR3 is 15 amino acids. J lost 3 bases, V lost 4 bases, and 10 bases had no gene match.

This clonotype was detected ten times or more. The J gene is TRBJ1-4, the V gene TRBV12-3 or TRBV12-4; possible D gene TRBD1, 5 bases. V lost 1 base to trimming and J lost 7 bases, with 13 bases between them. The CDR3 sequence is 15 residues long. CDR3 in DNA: TGTGCCAGCAGTTTAGGGCAGGGAGGAGGTGAAAAACTGTTTTTT. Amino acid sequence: CASSLGQGGGEKLFF.

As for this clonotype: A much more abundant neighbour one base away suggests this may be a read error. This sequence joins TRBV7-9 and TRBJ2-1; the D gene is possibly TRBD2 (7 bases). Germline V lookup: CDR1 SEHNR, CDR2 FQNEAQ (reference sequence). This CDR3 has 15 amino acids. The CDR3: CANSLGGGSYNEQFF. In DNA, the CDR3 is TGTGCCAACAGCTTAGGGGGGGGCTCCTACAATGAGCAGTTCTTC.

The CDR3 reads CASSLKRGDRNEKLFF. CDR3 nucleotide sequence: TGTGCCAGCAGCCTGAAGAGAGGTGATCGGAATGAAAAACTGTTTTTT. This chain connects TRBV14 to TRBJ1-4; D is undetermined. This CDR3 comprises 16 residues. CDR1 and CDR2 (germline): SGHDN, FVKESK. Trimming cost V 4 bases and J 5 bases, with 17 bases left between them.

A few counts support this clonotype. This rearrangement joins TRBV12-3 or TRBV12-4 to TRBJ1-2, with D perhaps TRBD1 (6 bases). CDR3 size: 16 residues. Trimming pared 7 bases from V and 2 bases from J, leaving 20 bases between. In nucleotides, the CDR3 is TGTGCCAGCACCGGACAGTCTTACAGCATCAACTATGGCTACACCTTC. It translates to CASTGQSYSINYGYTF.

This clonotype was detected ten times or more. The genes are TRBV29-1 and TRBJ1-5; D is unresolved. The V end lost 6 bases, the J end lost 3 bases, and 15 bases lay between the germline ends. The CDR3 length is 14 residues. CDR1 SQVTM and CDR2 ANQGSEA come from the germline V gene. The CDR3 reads CSVSSAGFNQPQHF. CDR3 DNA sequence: TGCAGCGTGAGCTCGGCGGGGTTCAATCAGCCCCAGCATTTT.

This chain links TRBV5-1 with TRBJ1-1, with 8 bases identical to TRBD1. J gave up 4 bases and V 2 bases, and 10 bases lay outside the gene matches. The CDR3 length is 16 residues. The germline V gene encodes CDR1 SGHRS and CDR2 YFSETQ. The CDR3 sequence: CASSFLPGGSSTEAFF. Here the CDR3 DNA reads TGCGCCAGCAGCTTTCTCCCAGGGGGCTCAAGCACTGAAGCTTTCTTT.

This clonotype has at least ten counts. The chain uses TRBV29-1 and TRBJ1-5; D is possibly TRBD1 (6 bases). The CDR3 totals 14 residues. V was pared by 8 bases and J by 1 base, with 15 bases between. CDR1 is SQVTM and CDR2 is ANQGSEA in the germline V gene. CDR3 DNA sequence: TGCAGCACCCAGGGGCCTGGGAGCAATCAGCCCCAGCATTTT. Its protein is CSTQGPGSNQPQHF.

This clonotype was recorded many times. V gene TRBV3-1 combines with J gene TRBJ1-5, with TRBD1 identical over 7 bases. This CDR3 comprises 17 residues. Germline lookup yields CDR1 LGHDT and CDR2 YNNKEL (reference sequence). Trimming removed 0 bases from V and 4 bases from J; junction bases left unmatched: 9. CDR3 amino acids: CASSQDLDRVGNQPQHF. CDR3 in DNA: TGTGCCAGCAGCCAAGACCTCGACAGGGTCGGGAATCAGCCCCAGCATTTT.

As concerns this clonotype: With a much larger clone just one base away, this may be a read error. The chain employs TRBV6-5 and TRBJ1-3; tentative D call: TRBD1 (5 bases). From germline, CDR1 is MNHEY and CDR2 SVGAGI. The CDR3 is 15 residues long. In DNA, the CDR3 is TGTGCCAGCACCTGGGGGGAAAGCTCTGGAAACACCACATATTTT. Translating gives CASTWGESSGNTTYF.

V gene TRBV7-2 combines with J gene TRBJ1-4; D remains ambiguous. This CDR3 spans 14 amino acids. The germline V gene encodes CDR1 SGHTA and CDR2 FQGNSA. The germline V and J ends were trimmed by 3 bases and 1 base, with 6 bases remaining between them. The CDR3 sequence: CASSLRLTNEKLFF. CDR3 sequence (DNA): TGTGCCAGCAGCTTGAGACTAACTAATGAAAAACTGTTTTTT. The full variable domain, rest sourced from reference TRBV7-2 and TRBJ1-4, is GAGVSQSPSNKVTEKGKDVELRCDPISGHTALYWYRQSLGQGLEFLIYFQGNSAPDKSGLPSDRFSAERTGGSVSTLTIQRTQQEDSAVYLCASSLRLTNEKLFFGSGTQLSVL.

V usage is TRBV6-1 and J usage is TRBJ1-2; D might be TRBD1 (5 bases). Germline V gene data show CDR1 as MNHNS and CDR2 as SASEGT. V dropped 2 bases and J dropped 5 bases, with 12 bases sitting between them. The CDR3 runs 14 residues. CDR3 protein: CASSENWGAYGYTF. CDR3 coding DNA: TGTGCCAGCAGTGAAAACTGGGGCGCATATGGCTACACCTTC.

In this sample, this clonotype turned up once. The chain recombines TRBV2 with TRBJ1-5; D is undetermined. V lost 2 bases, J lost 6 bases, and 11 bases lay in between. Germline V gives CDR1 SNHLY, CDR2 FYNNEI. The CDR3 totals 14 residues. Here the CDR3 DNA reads TGTGCCAGCAGTGAATGGAGGGAGGGTCAGCCCCAGCATTTT. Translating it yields CASSEWREGQPQHF.

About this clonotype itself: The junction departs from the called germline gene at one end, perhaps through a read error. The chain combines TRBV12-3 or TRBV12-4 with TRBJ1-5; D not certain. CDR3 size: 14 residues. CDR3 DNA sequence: TGTGCCGGCAGCCTATGGAGGGACAATCAGCCCCAGCATTTT. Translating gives CAGSLWRDNQPQHF.

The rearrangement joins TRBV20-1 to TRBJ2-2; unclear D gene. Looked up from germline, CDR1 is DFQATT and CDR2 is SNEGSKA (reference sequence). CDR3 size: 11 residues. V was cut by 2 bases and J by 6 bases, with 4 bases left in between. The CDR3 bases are TGCAGTGCTAGAAGAGCCGGGGAGCTGTTTTTT. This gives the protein CSARRAGELFF.

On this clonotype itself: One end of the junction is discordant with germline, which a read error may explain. CDR3 sequence (DNA): TGCGTCAGCAGCCCAACTAGCAACACCGGGGAGCTGTTTTTT. Its translation is CVSSPTSNTGELFF. J is TRBJ2-2 and V is TRBV5-1, with D maybe TRBD2 (6 bases). The germline V gene encodes CDR1 SGHRS and CDR2 YFSETQ. This CDR3 comprises 14 residues.

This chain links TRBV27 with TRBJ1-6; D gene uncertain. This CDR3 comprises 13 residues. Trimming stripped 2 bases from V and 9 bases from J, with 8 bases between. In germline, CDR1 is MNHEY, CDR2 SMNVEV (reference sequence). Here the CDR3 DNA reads TGTGCCAGCAGTTTAGGTTTCGGTTCACCCCTCCACTTT. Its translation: CASSLGFGSPLHF.

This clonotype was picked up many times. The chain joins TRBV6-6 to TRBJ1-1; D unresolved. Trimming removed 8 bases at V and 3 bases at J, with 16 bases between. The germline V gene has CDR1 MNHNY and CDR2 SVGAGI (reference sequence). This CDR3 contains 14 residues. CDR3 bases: TGTGCCAGCTCCCAAGCAAGCACGTACACTGAAGCTTTCTTT. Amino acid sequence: CASSQASTYTEAFF.